This TCR beta chain was obtained from a study of control samples from healthy donors and cancer patients. The data were produced by immunoSEQ multiplex PCR, yet TCRdb's version contains in-frame clones alone and is incomplete. Counted here are 170,000 or so clones, roughly 92% occurring once; the ten biggest clones make up around 1.4%. The CDR3 sequence is 15 residues long. V was trimmed by 7 bases and J by 8 bases, leaving 23 bases between them. The V gene's germline CDR1 is SNHLY and CDR2 FYNNEI. The chain has TRBV2 and TRBJ1-1; D may be TRBD1 (6 bases). The source material was blood. This receptor was taken from a young man in good health. CDR3: CASTVRDMAEREAFF. Here the CDR3 DNA reads TGTGCCAGCACCGTTCGGGACATGGCGGAACGAGAAGCTTTCTTT.